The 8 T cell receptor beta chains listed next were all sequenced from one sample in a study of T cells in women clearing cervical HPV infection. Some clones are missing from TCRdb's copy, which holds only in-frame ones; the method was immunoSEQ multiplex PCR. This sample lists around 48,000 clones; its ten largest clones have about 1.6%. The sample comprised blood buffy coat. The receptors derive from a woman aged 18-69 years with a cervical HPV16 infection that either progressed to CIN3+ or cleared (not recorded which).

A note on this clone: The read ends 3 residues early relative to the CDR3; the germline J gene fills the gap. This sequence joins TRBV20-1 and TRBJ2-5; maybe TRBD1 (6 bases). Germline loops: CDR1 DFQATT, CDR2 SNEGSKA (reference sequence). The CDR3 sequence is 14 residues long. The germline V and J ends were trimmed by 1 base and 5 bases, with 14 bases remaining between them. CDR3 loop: CSARATGLLETQYF. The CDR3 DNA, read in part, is TGCAGTGCTAGAGCGACAGGACTGCTGGAGACC.

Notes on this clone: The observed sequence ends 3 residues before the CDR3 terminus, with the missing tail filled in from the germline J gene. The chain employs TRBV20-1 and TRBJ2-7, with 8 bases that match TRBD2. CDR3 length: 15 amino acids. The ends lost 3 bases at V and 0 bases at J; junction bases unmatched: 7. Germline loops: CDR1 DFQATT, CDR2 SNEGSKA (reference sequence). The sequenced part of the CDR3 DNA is TGCAGTGCTAGTAGGATTGCGGGGGGCTCCTACGAG. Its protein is CSASRIAGGSYE. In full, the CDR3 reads CSASRIAGGSYEQYF.

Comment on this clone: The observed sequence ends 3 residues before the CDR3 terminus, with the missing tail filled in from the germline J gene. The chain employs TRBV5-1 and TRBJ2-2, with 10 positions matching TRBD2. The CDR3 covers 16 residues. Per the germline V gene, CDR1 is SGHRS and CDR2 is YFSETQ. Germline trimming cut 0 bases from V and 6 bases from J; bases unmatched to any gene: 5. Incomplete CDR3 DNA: TGCGCCAGCAGCTTGGAGGGTCTAGCGGGAGCCGGGGAG. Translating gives CASSLEGLAGAGE. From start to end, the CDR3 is CASSLEGLAGAGELFF.

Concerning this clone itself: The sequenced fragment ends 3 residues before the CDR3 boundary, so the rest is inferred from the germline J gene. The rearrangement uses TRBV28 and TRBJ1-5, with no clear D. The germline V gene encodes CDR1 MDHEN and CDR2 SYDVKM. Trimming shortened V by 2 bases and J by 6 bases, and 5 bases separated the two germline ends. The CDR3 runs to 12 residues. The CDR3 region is CASSLGRQPQHF. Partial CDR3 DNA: TGTGCCAGCAGTTTAGGGCGTCAGCCC.

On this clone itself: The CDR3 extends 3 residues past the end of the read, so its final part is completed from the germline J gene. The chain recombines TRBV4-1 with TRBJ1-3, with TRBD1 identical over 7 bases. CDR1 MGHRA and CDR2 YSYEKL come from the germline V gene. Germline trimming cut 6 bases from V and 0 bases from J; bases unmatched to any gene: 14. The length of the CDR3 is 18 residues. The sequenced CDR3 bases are TGCGCCAGCAGGAATGCCCCAACAGGGGTAGTCTCTGGAAACACC. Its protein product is CASRNAPTGVVSGNT. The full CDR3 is CASRNAPTGVVSGNTIYF.

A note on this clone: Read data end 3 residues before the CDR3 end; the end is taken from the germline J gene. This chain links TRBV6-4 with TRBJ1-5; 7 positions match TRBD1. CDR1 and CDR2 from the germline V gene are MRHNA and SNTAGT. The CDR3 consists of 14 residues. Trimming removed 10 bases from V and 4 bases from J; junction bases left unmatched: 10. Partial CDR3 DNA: TGTGCCAACACCACCGGGACAGCAAATCAGCCC. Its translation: CANTTGTANQP. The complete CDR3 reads CANTTGTANQPQHF.

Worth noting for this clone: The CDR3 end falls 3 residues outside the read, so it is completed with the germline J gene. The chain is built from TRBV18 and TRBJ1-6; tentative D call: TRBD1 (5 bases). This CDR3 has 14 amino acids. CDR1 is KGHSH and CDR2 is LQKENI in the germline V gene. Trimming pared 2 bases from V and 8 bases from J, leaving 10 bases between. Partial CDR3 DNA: TGTGCCAGCTCACCATTAGGGGAGTATTCACCC. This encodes CASSPLGEYSP. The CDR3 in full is CASSPLGEYSPLHF.

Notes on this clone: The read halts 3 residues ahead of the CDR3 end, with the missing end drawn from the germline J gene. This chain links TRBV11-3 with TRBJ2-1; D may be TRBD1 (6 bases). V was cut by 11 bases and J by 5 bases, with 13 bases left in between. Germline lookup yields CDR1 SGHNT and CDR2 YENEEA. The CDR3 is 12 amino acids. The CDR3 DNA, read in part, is TGTGCCTCGGGCCGGACAGACAATGAG. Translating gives CASGRTDNE. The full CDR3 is CASGRTDNEQFF.